This T cell receptor (beta chain) was recorded in a study of T-cell memory formation after mild COVID-19. Study context: TCR clusters mostly belonged to single donors.

The TCR alpha and TCR beta cDNA libraries, bearing sample barcodes and UMIs, were generated by 5'RACE using constant-segment primers. Via MiXCR, TCRdb re-called the 5' RACE reads, giving one row per CDR3 protein. In the table there are 450,000 to 650,000 distinct CDR3 sequences, approximately 20% of which are singletons. As concerns this clonotype: Antigen: not known.

The study, taken as a whole, reports: Balance between CD4 and CD8 was seen in clones contracting day 15 to 85, and a CD4+ lean was seen in later expanders.

The sequenced sample was PBMCs or a T cell subset sorted from them (not recorded which). The clonotype comes from an adult woman who had mild COVID-19 (a few samples of this study predate the infection). Cell type and time point are not known.

The CDR3 region is CASSYDRGGNYGYTF. CDR3 nucleotides: TGCGCCAGCAGCTATGACAGGGGTGGTAACTATGGCTACACCTTC. The V and J genes are TRBV5-1 and TRBJ1-2, with 8 bases identical to TRBD1. Per the germline V gene, CDR1 is SGHRS and CDR2 is YFSETQ. The CDR3 loop spans 15 amino acids. Trimming took 3 bases from V and 1 from J; bases not matched to a gene: 5. Supplemented by reference TRBV5-1 and TRBJ1-2, the full variable domain reads KAGVTQTPRYLIKTRGQQVTLSCSPISGHRSVSWYQQTPGQGLQFLFEYFSETQRNKGNFPGRFSGRQFSNSRSEMNVSTLELGDSALYLCASSYDRGGNYGYTFGSGTRLTVV.